The 3 T cell receptor beta chains below were found in one sample sequenced in a study of blood T cell repertoires in COVID-19. TCRdb's table, derived via immunoSEQ multiplex PCR, lists solely in-frame clones and lacks some. Seen here are 250,000 or so clones, approximately 88% observed once, and the top ten hold over 2.5%. What was sequenced was PBMCs or T cells enriched from blood (not recorded which). The receptors shown here come from a woman aged 40 to 49 who had been exposed to COVID-19.

This clone occurred a few times. Here the CDR3 DNA reads TGTGCCAGCAGTACAGGGTGGCGTGAGCAGTTCTTC. Translation: CASSTGWREQFF. The rearrangement uses TRBV2 and TRBJ2-1; D possibly corresponds to TRBD1 (6 bases). Germline V CDR1 and CDR2: SNHLY, FYNNEI. The CDR3 length is 12 residues. V shed 5 bases and J shed 9 bases, with 11 bases lying between them.

The chain combines TRBV24-1 with TRBJ2-5, with a weak D call TRBD1 (6 bases). Germline assignment: CDR1 KGHDR and CDR2 SFDVKD. The CDR3 extends over 14 amino acids. Trimming stripped 3 bases from V and 4 bases from J, with 11 bases between. CDR3 DNA: TGTGCCACCAGTGATGCGAACAGGGTAGAGACCCAGTACTTC. Translating gives CATSDANRVETQYF.

The J gene is TRBJ1-6, the V gene TRBV25-1, with 7 bases lining up with TRBD1. The V gene's germline CDR1 is MGHDK and CDR2 SYGVNS. The CDR3 sequence is 13 residues long. With 4 bases clipped from V and 10 bases from J, the junction kept 4 bases outside the gene matches. The CDR3 protein is CASSGTGASPLHF. DNA of the CDR3: TGTGCCAGCAGTGGGACAGGTGCCTCACCCCTCCACTTT.